This T cell receptor (beta chain) was captured in a study of T cell responses to AZD1222 COVID-19 vaccine. Method: immunoSEQ multiplex PCR; TCRdb's copy keeps in-frame clones and lacks some. This repertoire shows 100,000 to 150,000 clones, roughly 86% found once; its top ten account for 10%. The V gene lost 4 bases and the J gene lost 0 bases, with 9 bases spanning the gap. The CDR3 contains 15 residues. Germline V gene lookup returns CDR1 SEHNR and CDR2 FQNEAQ (reference sequence). Study observations and caveats: Spike-spanning, vaccine-associated CD4 TCRs were dominant at 160-218 and 743-854. The repertoires were collected only after the peak T cell response.

This clone has a handful of counts. The antigen remains undetermined. This chain uses TRBV7-9 with TRBJ1-4; possible D gene TRBD1, 5 bases. The origin of this receptor is an adult in good health. The input for sequencing was peripheral blood, taken on day 0 of AZD1222 vaccination. For the CDR3, the DNA is TGTGCCAGCAGCTCAACAGGTGCAACTAATGAAAAACTGTTTTTT. Amino acid sequence: CASSSTGATNEKLFF.